These 22 T cell receptor beta chains originate from one sample sequenced in a study of CD8+ T cells in alopecia areata. cDNA serving as the sequencing template came from extracted, reverse transcribed RNA. Repertoires were generated with immunoSEQ multiplex PCR, while TCRdb's copy carries only in-frame clones and drops some. The table records roughly 100,000 clones, 55% of them present only once. Material for sequencing was CD4+ T cells sorted from blood. The receptors come from a human donor in good health.

This clone came up many times. This rearrangement joins TRBV2 to TRBJ2-1; D unclear. This CDR3 spans 13 amino acids. Trimming pared 4 bases from V and 4 bases from J, leaving 8 bases between. Germline V gene data show CDR1 as SNHLY and CDR2 as FYNNEI. The CDR3, as DNA: TGTGCCAGCAGTGCCCAACTTTACAATGAGCAGTTCTTC. Translation: CASSAQLYNEQFF.

The chain couples TRBV7-8 to TRBJ2-7, with D perhaps TRBD1 (6 bases). Germline V gene data show CDR1 as SGHVS and CDR2 as FQNEAQ. The CDR3 spans 13 residues. Trimming stripped 6 bases from V and 3 bases from J, with 12 bases between. The CDR3 sequence: CASRANRVYEQYF. The CDR3 region has the DNA TGTGCCAGCAGGGCAAACAGGGTCTACGAGCAGTACTTC.

V and J are TRBV28 and TRBJ2-3, with TRBD1 identical over 9 bases. This CDR3 is built from 15 residues. Germline CDR1 MDHEN, CDR2 SYDVKM. Trimming cost V 4 bases and J 2 bases; bases outside gene matches: 4. The CDR3 DNA reads TGTGCCAGCAGTTCGACAGGGGGAACCACAGATACGCAGTATTTT. Encoded protein: CASSSTGGTTDTQYF. The entire variable domain, with the rest obtained from reference TRBV28 and TRBJ2-3, is as follows: DVKVTQSSRYLVKRTGEKVFLECVQDMDHENMFWYRQDPGLGLRLIYFSYDVKMKEKGDIPEGYSVSREKKERFSLILESASTNQTSMYLCASSSTGGTTDTQYFGPGTRLTVL.

This chain uses TRBV27 with TRBJ2-3; D uncertain. Germline-derived CDR1 and CDR2 are MNHEY and SMNVEV (reference sequence). Trimming removed 6 bases from V and 3 bases from J, with 7 bases in between. The CDR3 sequence is 12 residues long. CDR3: CASRGITDTQYF. The DNA for the CDR3 is TGTGCCAGCAGGGGGATAACAGATACGCAGTATTTT.

This chain connects TRBV29-1 to TRBJ1-2; perhaps TRBD1 as D (6 bases). The CDR3 totals 13 residues. Trimming cost V 7 bases and J 8 bases, with 20 bases left between them. Germline values: CDR1 SQVTM, CDR2 ANQGSEA. The CDR3 DNA reads TGCAGCGCTTATAAAGACCCGGGGGGCGGCTACACCTTC. It yields the protein CSAYKDPGGGYTF.

This chain connects TRBV7-9 to TRBJ1-6, with TRBD1 identical over 8 bases. V dropped 5 bases and J dropped 6; count of bases not matched to a gene: 3. This CDR3 has 14 amino acids. The germline CDR1 and CDR2 sequences are SEHNR and FQNEAQ (reference sequence). The CDR3 sequence is CASSPGQGNSPLHF. The CDR3 coding sequence is TGTGCCAGCAGCCCTGGACAGGGTAATTCACCCCTCCACTTT.

The chain is built from TRBV7-9 and TRBJ2-5, with D uncertain. The germline V gene encodes CDR1 SEHNR and CDR2 FQNEAQ (reference sequence). The V gene lost 2 bases and the J gene lost 1 base, with 8 bases spanning the gap. The CDR3 consists of 14 residues. The CDR3 DNA is TGTGCCAGCAGCTTAAGGGCAGCCCAAGAGACCCAGTACTTC. It encodes CASSLRAAQETQYF.

In its sample, this clone was seen a few times. The chain is built from TRBV2 and TRBJ1-6; the D gene is possibly TRBD1 (6 bases). This CDR3 has 16 residues. The V gene's germline CDR1 is SNHLY and CDR2 FYNNEI. The V end lost 8 bases, the J end lost 0 bases, and 14 bases lay between the germline ends. The CDR3 loop reads CASGRGSGSYNSPLHF. In DNA, the CDR3 is TGTGCCAGCGGCAGGGGATCGGGCTCCTATAATTCACCCCTCCACTTT.

This chain joins TRBV5-4 and TRBJ1-6; D might be TRBD1 (5 bases). The CDR3 length is 17 residues. The ends were cut back, 7 bases at V and 9 bases at J, with 26 bases in the middle. Germline lookup yields CDR1 SGHNT and CDR2 YYREEE (reference sequence). CDR3 sequence: CASGDPLGTPWGSPLHF. For the CDR3, the DNA is TGTGCCAGCGGGGATCCGTTGGGGACTCCTTGGGGTTCACCCCTCCACTTT.

This rearrangement joins TRBV18 to TRBJ1-3; possibly TRBD1 for D (6 bases). The V and J ends lost 2 bases and 0 bases respectively, with 14 bases between them. Germline V gene sequence: CDR1 KGHSH, CDR2 LQKENI. The CDR3 extends over 17 amino acids. The CDR3 is CASSPGLTGISGNTIYF. CDR3 nucleotide sequence: TGTGCCAGCTCACCAGGCCTGACAGGCATCTCTGGAAACACCATATATTTT. The whole variable domain, filled in from reference TRBV18 and TRBJ1-3, reads NAGVMQNPRHLVRRRGQEARLRCSPMKGHSHVYWYRQLPEEGLKFMVYLQKENIIDESGMPKERFSAEFPKEGPSILRIQQVVRGDSAAYFCASSPGLTGISGNTIYFGEGSWLTVV.

The V gene is TRBV6-5, the J gene TRBJ1-1; tentatively, D is TRBD1 (6 bases). The CDR3 extends over 14 amino acids. Germline V lookup: CDR1 MNHEY, CDR2 SVGAGI. The V gene lost 6 bases and the J gene lost 6 bases, with 17 bases spanning the gap. The CDR3 region is CASRLDRLDPEAFF. Written as DNA, the CDR3 is TGTGCCAGCAGACTAGACAGGTTGGATCCTGAAGCTTTCTTT.

The chain recombines TRBV11-2 with TRBJ2-5, with D unclear. Trimming cost V 2 bases and J 4 bases, with 8 bases left between them. Germline CDR1 reads SGHAT; CDR2 reads FQNNGV. The CDR3 extends over 13 amino acids. In DNA, the CDR3 is TGTGCCAGCAGCTTATCCAGTCGAGAGACCCAGTACTTC. The encoded protein is CASSLSSRETQYF.

CDR3 nucleotide sequence: TGTGCCTGGAGTCCGGGGAGGCGGCTGGGGGTGACCCAGTACTTC. This codes for CAWSPGRRLGVTQYF. The chain combines TRBV30 with TRBJ2-5, with D possibly matching TRBD2 (6 bases). The CDR3 contains 15 residues. Germline V gene data show CDR1 as GTSNPN and CDR2 as SVGIG (reference sequence). The V end was cut by 2 bases, the J end by 7 bases, with 20 bases between.

This clone has just a few counts. V and J are TRBV29-1 and TRBJ2-7; 9 bases map to TRBD2. Germline-derived CDR1 and CDR2 are SQVTM and ANQGSEA. V lost 5 bases and J lost 3; bases outside the gene matches: 8. The CDR3 totals 14 residues. CDR3 coding DNA: TGCAGCGTTCGGAGCGGGGGGACCCTCTACGAGCAGTACTTC. Its protein is CSVRSGGTLYEQYF.

The V gene is TRBV5-1, the J gene TRBJ2-7; TRBD1 matches at 10 bases. V was pared by 4 bases and J by 3 bases, with 7 bases of the junction left unmatched. CDR1 SGHRS and CDR2 YFSETQ come from the germline V gene. The CDR3 runs to 15 residues. Here the CDR3 reads CASSPDRGTYYEQYF. The CDR3 region has the DNA TGCGCCAGCAGCCCGGACAGGGGGACCTACTACGAGCAGTACTTC.

This clone was counted a few times. The J gene is TRBJ2-3, the V gene TRBV27, with D perhaps assigned TRBD1 or TRBD2 (5 bases each). Between the trimmed V and J ends, which lost 3 bases and 1 base, there was a span of 5 bases. Germline loops: CDR1 MNHEY, CDR2 SMNVEV (reference sequence). The CDR3 is 13 amino acids. The CDR3: CASSLGGTDTQYF. The CDR3 DNA reads TGTGCCAGCAGTTTGGGGGGCACAGATACGCAGTATTTT.

This chain uses TRBV29-1 with TRBJ2-5; D is undetermined. The CDR3 is 14 amino acids. Trimming shortened V by 6 bases and J by 5 bases, and 19 bases separated the two germline ends. The V gene's germline CDR1 is SQVTM and CDR2 ANQGSEA. The CDR3 here is CSVKELTAGETQYF. The DNA for the CDR3 is TGCAGCGTGAAAGAGCTGACTGCCGGCGAGACCCAGTACTTC.

In DNA form, the CDR3 reads TGCAGCGTTGAAGATCTGGGGGCGAGGGTTGGCACTGAAGCTTTCTTT. This encodes CSVEDLGARVGTEAFF. This chain links TRBV29-1 with TRBJ1-1, with D possibly TRBD1 on 6 matching bases. CDR3 length: 16 amino acids. V lost 0 bases and J 4 bases, leaving 18 bases between the germline ends. Germline values: CDR1 SQVTM, CDR2 ANQGSEA.

V and J are TRBV7-9 and TRBJ1-1; TRBD1 matches at 7 bases. V dropped 5 bases and J dropped 2; count of bases not matched to a gene: 8. CDR1 is SEHNR and CDR2 is FQNEAQ in the germline V gene (reference sequence). This CDR3 has 15 amino acids. In DNA, the CDR3 is TGTGCCAGCAGCCCTCGGACAGGCCGAAACACTGAAGCTTTCTTT. Translating it yields CASSPRTGRNTEAFF.

This clone was picked up a small number of times. The chain employs TRBV19 and TRBJ1-6; 8 bases align to TRBD1. Germline CDR1 is LNHDA and CDR2 is SQIVND (reference sequence). Trimming cost V 9 bases and J 7 bases; bases outside gene matches: 5. The CDR3 sequence is 13 residues long. This CDR3 is CASRGLGNSPLHF. In DNA, the CDR3 is TGTGCCAGCAGGGGGCTTGGGAATTCACCCCTCCACTTT.

This chain uses TRBV9 with TRBJ2-1; perhaps TRBD2 as D (5 bases). Trimming pared 0 bases from V and 0 bases from J, leaving 7 bases between. CDR1 SGDLS and CDR2 YYNGEE come from the germline V gene. The CDR3 has 15 residues. The CDR3 DNA is TGTGCCAGCAGCGTAGACGGGGACTCCTACAATGAGCAGTTCTTC. It yields the protein CASSVDGDSYNEQFF.

The genes are TRBV6-6 and TRBJ2-5; D remains ambiguous. The length of the CDR3 is 12 residues. V shed 2 bases and J shed 1 base, with 2 bases lying between them. Germline V gene sequence: CDR1 MNHNY, CDR2 SVGAGI (reference sequence). The CDR3 sequence: CASSYSQETQYF. As DNA, the CDR3 is TGTGCCAGCAGTTACAGCCAAGAGACCCAGTACTTC.